This T cell receptor (beta chain) was observed in a study of T cell responses to AZD1222 COVID-19 vaccine (dated by TCRdb to the early 2020s). About the full investigation: TCR sequencing was performed for about 250 trial participants, of whom 200 to 220 were given two doses of AZD1222 and around 25 were given two doses of MenACWY control vaccine. Trial participants were enrolled by age into subgroups of 18-55, 56-69 and 70-plus years, and 148, 28 and 57 TCR-sequenced participants, respectively, were included in these subgroups. Summary of the overall study and its limitations: Nearly half of unique spike-specific TCRs reportedly recognized epitopes outside regions mutated in the B.1.351 and B.1.1.7 variants. CD4 TCRs associated with the vaccine covered the entire spike protein, and the dominant responses were in regions 160-218 and 743-854. In the small 56-69-year group, the increase in depth fell short of significance, most likely because of low power. Because no samples from the day 14 peak response were available, repertoires could be characterized only after the peak T cell response. Participants were mostly white British, with more females than males. The authors suggested clonal diversity may have been underestimated. Only a handful of AZD1222 recipients were SARS-CoV-2 seropositive at baseline, limiting conclusions about previously exposed vaccinees. After two AZD1222 doses, spike-specific TCR breadth and depth were significantly higher than at day 0 and than in MenACWY recipients.

Regarding this clone: This clone's antigen is unknown. Per-base quality was not reported, and no clone a single base away is much larger than it.

The CDR3 regions of human TCRbeta chains were subjected to immunosequencing. From the authors' description of their analysis: Repertoire TCRs were checked for matches against a reference library of SARS-CoV-2-specific TCRs that had been generated using the MIRA antigen-specificity platform. Breadth was defined as the fraction of unique TCRs that were SARS-CoV-2-associated. Depth was defined as the fraction of total T cells that were SARS-CoV-2-associated. Using the MIRA data, each spike-specific TCR was assigned both to the spike region to which the TCR was reactive and to a CD4 or CD8 class. Log10-transformed breadth and depth values were compared by one-way ANOVA with Sidak's multiple comparisons tests. Entries here come from immuneACCESS through TCRdb and include only in-frame sequences with V and J called. Some clones fail to appear in such tables; in the studies checked, an unresolved V gene covers under half of the shortfall, and the cause of the remainder is unknown. D and trimming were read from the DNA, whereas the V and J calls and clone size are those reported in that table. This sample is represented by about 130,000 clones; roughly 85% of them were singletons. Clones ranked in the top ten supply around 8% of the sample.

CDR1 and CDR2 (LNHDA, SQIVND) derive from the germline V gene (reference sequence). From its cysteine to its phenylalanine, the CDR3 spans 16 amino acids. The only DNA kept is the CDR3, 48 bases in frame from the first base. Trimming leaves V shorter by 4 bases and J shorter by 0 bases, with the junction holding 6 bases beyond the gene matches. The time point label corresponds to: about 28 days (+/-7) after the second vaccine dose. Per the publication, the treatment or condition label means: meningococcal conjugate vaccine given as trial control. Samples from vaccinated people were obtained from the UK trials COV001 and COV002, which included a single-blind randomized controlled phase 2/3 trial of AZD1222 (ChAdOx1 nCoV-19) in healthy adults. For TCRbeta chain sequencing, PBMC samples from trial participants were taken at day 0 and at day 28 after the second dose.

Recombination linked TRBV19 to TRBJ1-3; TRBD1 agrees with 7 junctional bases. This receptor was taken from an adult who received the MenACWY meningococcal vaccine as a control. Sequenced material: peripheral blood, taken 28 days after the second dose of the MenACWY control vaccine. CDR3 reads: CASSTLTGSSGNTIYF. The DNA sequence is given as TGTGCCAGTAGTACCTTGACAGGGAGCTCTGGAAACACCATATATTTT. With all but the CDR3 taken from the reference TRBV19 and TRBJ1-3 genes, the full variable domain is: DGGITQSPKYLFRKEGQNVTLSCEQNLNHDAMYWYRQDPGQGLRLIYYSQIVNDFQKGDIAEGYSVSREKKESFPLTVTSAQKNPTAFYLCASSTLTGSSGNTIYFGEGSWLTVV.